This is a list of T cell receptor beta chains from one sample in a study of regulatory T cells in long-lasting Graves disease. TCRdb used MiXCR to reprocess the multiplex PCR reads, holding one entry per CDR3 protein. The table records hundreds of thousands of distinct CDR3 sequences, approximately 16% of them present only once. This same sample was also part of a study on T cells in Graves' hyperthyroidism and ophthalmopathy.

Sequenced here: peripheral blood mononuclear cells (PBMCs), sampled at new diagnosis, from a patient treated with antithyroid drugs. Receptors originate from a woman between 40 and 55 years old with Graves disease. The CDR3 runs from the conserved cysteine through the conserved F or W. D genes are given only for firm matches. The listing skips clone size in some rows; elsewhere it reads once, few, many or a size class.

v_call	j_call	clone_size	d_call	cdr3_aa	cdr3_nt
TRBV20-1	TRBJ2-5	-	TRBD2	CSALRGTSSQETQYF	TGCAGCGCCCTACGGGGGACTAGTTCCCAAGAGACCCAGTACTTC
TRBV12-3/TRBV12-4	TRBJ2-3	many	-	CASSFVLSTDTQYF	TGTGCCAGCAGTTTTGTACTCTCAACAGATACGCAGTATTTT
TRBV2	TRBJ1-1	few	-	CASSPYDTEAFF	TGTGCCAGCAGTCCCTATGACACTGAAGCTTTCTTT
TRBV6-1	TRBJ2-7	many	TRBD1	CASSEGTGTGRYEQYF	TGTGCCAGCAGTGAGGGAACCGGGACAGGGCGGTACGAGCAGTACTTC
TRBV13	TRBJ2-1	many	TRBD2	CASSPTFLAGGNEQFF	TGTGCCAGCAGCCCAACGTTTTTAGCGGGAGGCAATGAGCAGTTCTTC
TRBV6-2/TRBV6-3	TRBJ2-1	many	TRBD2	CASSYSIPTSGNYEQFF	TGTGCCAGCAGTTACTCGATCCCGACTAGCGGGAATTATGAGCAGTTCTTC
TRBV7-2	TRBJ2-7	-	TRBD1	CASSHRDRAPEQYF	TGTGCCAGCAGCCACCGGGACAGGGCTCCCGAGCAGTACTTC
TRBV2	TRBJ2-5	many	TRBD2	CASSAQREGWNERFF	TGTGCCAGCAGTGCACAGCGGGAGGGATGGAATGAGCGGTTCTTC
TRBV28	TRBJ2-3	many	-	CASSLAAPPDTQYF	TGTGCCAGCAGTTTAGCCGCCCCCCCAGATACGCAGTATTTT
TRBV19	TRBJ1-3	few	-	CASREQVRNTIYF	TGTGCGAGCCGGGAACAGGTTCGAAACACCATATATTTT
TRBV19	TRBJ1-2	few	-	CASSMKAGEAYGYTF	TGTGCCAGTAGTATGAAGGCAGGGGAAGCTTATGGCTACACCTTC
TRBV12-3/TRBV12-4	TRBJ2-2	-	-	CASTPSGELFF	TGTGCCAGCACCCCATCCGGGGAGCTGTTTTTT
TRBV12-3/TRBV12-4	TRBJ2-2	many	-	CASSPLGGGELFF	TGTGCCAGCAGTCCCCTAGGTGGCGGGGAGCTGTTTTTT
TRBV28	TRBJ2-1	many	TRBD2	CASSLWGPGLADHNEQFF	TGTGCCAGCAGTTTATGGGGGCCGGGACTAGCGGACCACAATGAGCAGTTCTTC
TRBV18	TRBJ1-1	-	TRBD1	CAGSPDRAGTEAFF	TGTGCCGGCTCACCAGACAGGGCGGGAACTGAAGCTTTCTTT
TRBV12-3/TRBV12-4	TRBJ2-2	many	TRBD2	CASTPPTSGGELFF	TGTGCCAGCACCCCTCCTACTAGCGGCGGGGAGCTGTTTTTT
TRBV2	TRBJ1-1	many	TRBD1	CASSYTLTGGNTEAFF	TGTGCCAGCAGTTACACCCTGACAGGGGGGAACACTGAAGCTTTCTTT
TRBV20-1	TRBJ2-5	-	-	CSARVTGRYQETQYF	TGCAGTGCTAGAGTTACGGGACGGTACCAAGAGACCCAGTACTTC
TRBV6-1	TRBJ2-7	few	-	CASSEAWDYEQYF	TGTGCCAGCAGTGAAGCCTGGGACTACGAGCAGTACTTC
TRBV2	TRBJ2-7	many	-	CASRVIALSYEQYF	TGTGCCAGCAGAGTTATAGCGCTTTCCTACGAGCAGTACTTC
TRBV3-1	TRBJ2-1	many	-	CASSQTLGGSAKFF	TGTGCCAGCAGCCAAACTCTGGGGGGTAGCGCGAAGTTCTTC
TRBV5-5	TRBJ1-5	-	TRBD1	CASSGGTGGGNQPQHF	TGTGCCAGCAGCGGGGGGACAGGTGGAGGCAATCAGCCCCAGCATTTT
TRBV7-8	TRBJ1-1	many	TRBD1	CASSAQGAMNTEAFF	TGTGCCAGCAGCGCACAGGGGGCGATGAACACTGAAGCTTTCTTT